Listed below are T cell receptor beta chains from one sample, sequenced in a study of a mutant IDH1 vaccine in newly diagnosed glioma. No antigen is known for these receptors. TCRdb keeps only in-frame clones here, not all; method: immunoSEQ multiplex PCR. The sample records 30,000 to 35,000 clones, about 86% being singletons. The sample in question was PBMCs, obtained from a glioma patient whose treatment included an IDH1 peptide vaccine. Receptors were obtained from a woman aged 25-40 years with glioma. Both conserved end residues are part of each CDR3. The order of the fields is CDR3 length, clone size, J gene, V gene, D gene, CDR3 DNA, CDR3 protein. A D gene is named only where the DNA matches it firmly. The size of a clone is reported for some rows only, either as once, few or many, or as a class for expanded clones.

15 - TRBJ2-7 TRBV5-1 TRBD1 TGCGCCAGCAGCTCCTCCGGGACAGGGGTGGACGAGCAGTACTTC CASSSSGTGVDEQYF
11 - TRBJ2-5 TRBV10-3 - TGTGCCACCTGGGGAGCTGAGACCCAGTACTTC CATWGAETQYF
14 - TRBJ1-3 TRBV18 - TGTGCCAGCTCACCACCAGGGGCTGGAAACACCATATATTTT CASSPPGAGNTIYF
13 - TRBJ2-3 TRBV7-9 - TGTGCCAGCAGATTAGGCTGGACAGATACGCAGTATTTT CASRLGWTDTQYF
13 - TRBJ1-5 TRBV7-2 - TGTGCCAGCAGCCAACAGGGAAATCAGCCCCAGCATTTT CASSQQGNQPQHF
13 - TRBJ2-7 TRBV18 - TGTGCCAGCTCATCTGGACACGGCTACGAGCAGTACTTC CASSSGHGYEQYF
13 - TRBJ1-2 TRBV6-5 - TGTGCCAGCAGCGGGACCGACACCTATGGCTACACCTTC CASSGTDTYGYTF
16 - TRBJ1-1 TRBV7-9 - TGTGCCAGCAGCTTAGGGTCACAGGAATGGGGCACTGAAGCTTTCTTT CASSLGSQEWGTEAFF
15 once TRBJ2-7 TRBV5-4 - TGTGCCAGCAGCCCGCGGGTAGGCGATACCTACGAGCAGTACTTC CASSPRVGDTYEQYF
14 - TRBJ1-2 TRBV6-6 - TGTGCCAGCCGGGATGCCGGGAGGGTCTATGGCTACACCTTC CASRDAGRVYGYTF
14 - TRBJ2-5 TRBV6-5 - TGTGCCAGCAGTTACCGGCAGGGCTTGGGGACCCAGTACTTC CASSYRQGLGTQYF
14 - TRBJ2-2 TRBV9 - TGTGCCAGCTGCCGGGCGCCGAACACCGGGGAGCTGTTTTTT CASCRAPNTGELFF
13 - TRBJ1-3 TRBV9 - TGTGCCAGCAGCGCCGGGCCTAAAAACACCATATATTTT CASSAGPKNTIYF
16 - TRBJ1-4 TRBV19 - TGTGCCAGTAGTCCCTCCACAGGGAACCGGGGAGAAAAACTGTTTTTT CASSPSTGNRGEKLFF
17 - TRBJ2-5 TRBV4-3 TRBD2 TGCGCCAGCAGCCAAGATGGAGCGGGGGGGCCCCAAGAGACCCAGTACTTC CASSQDGAGGPQETQYF
16 once TRBJ2-7 TRBV25-1 TRBD1 TGTGCCAGCAGTCTCGGGGGACAGGGGGTCTCCTACGAGCAGTACTTC CASSLGGQGVSYEQYF
12 once TRBJ2-1 TRBV14 - TGTGCCAGCAGCCAAGATGGCCAAAGGCGGTTCTTC CASSQDGQRRFF
14 - TRBJ1-5 TRBV6-1 - TGTGCCAGCAGTGGACGTAACTTCGATCAGCCCCAGCATTTT CASSGRNFDQPQHF
13 - TRBJ2-2 TRBV7-2 - TGTGCCAGCGGAGGGGCCTACACCGGGGAGCTGTTTTTT CASGGAYTGELFF
15 - TRBJ1-1 TRBV5-1 TRBD1 TGCGCCAGCAGCGACGCCGGGACAGCGAACACTGAAGCTTTCTTT CASSDAGTANTEAFF
15 - TRBJ2-1 TRBV6-6 TRBD2 TGTGCCAGCAGAATAGCGGGGGGGCAGTCGGGAGAGCAGTTCTTC CASRIAGGQSGEQFF
15 - TRBJ1-5 TRBV2 - TGTGCCAGCACCCCCACCGGCAGGGCAAGGCAGCCCCAGCATTTT CASTPTGRARQPQHF
14 - TRBJ2-3 TRBV6-6 TRBD2 TGTGCCAGCAGTTATGGGGGGGAGTCAGATACGCAGTATTTT CASSYGGESDTQYF
15 - TRBJ2-5 TRBV5-4 - TGTGCCAGCAGCGGGGATCCTACTATGCGAGAGACCCAGTACTTC CASSGDPTMRETQYF
13 once TRBJ2-5 TRBV30 - TGTGCCTGGAGTGCTTTCTATCGGGAGACCCAGTACTTC CAWSAFYRETQYF